This T cell receptor beta chain was sequenced in a study of PD-1 blockade in classical Hodgkin lymphoma. Relapse was seen in all patients after autologous stem cell transplantation, and brentuximab vedotin exposure was variable. Complete response, partial response or progressive disease were the best responses. Sequencing was performed with immunoSEQ multiplex PCR; in TCRdb, only in-frame clones are kept and a portion is missing. Among some 60,000 clones listed, 90% were seen once. Study results and limitations: Before treatment, complete responders showed about the same diversity as newly diagnosed patients. Reports described newly diagnosed patients as having lower baseline TCR diversity than healthy donors.

About this clone: The antigen remains unidentified.

The CDR3 has 15 amino acids. Between the trimmed V and J ends, which lost 2 bases and 0 bases, there was a span of 11 bases. Germline CDR1 MNHEY, CDR2 SMNVEV (reference sequence). Sequenced here: peripheral blood mononuclear cells (PBMCs), sampled at baseline. This TCR came from a human donor with classical Hodgkin lymphoma. This chain links TRBV27 with TRBJ2-7; D gene ambiguous. Here the CDR3 DNA reads TGTGCCAGCAGTTTAGGTCCAGGCGCCTCCTACGAGCAGTACTTC. It yields the protein CASSLGPGASYEQYF.